These 17 T cell receptor beta chains share one sample of origin, sequenced in a study of cytomegalovirus exposure and HLA in healthy donors (dated by TCRdb to the late 2010s). Library preparation employed the immunoSEQ multiplex PCR assay. The multiplex PCR relied on a mix of 60 forward primers for TCR Vbeta segments and 13 reverse primers for TCR Jbeta segments. The source is immuneACCESS, and TCRdb retained only in-frame sequences with V and J called. Part of the clones is not carried over; for the studies checked, unresolved V genes explain less than half of this, and the remainder is unexplained. The table for this sample records roughly 190,000 clones. 0.7% to 0.8% of the sample comes from the top ten. The sequenced sample consisted of PBMCs. The receptor set was obtained from a woman aged 18-29 years in good health and CMV-seropositive.

This rearrangement joins TRBV5-4 to TRBJ2-3, with TRBD1 matching over 8 bases. The CDR3 contains 19 residues. In germline, CDR1 is SGHNT, CDR2 YYREEE (reference sequence). Losses at the gene ends were 1 base for V and 5 bases for J; bases not matched to a gene: 18. This CDR3 is CASSLSRRGRSAGVDTQYF. CDR3 coding DNA: TGTGCCAGCAGCTTGTCACGCAGGGGGCGCTCGGCCGGCGTAGATACGCAGTATTTT.

The CDR3 DNA is TGCGCCAGCAGCGGGGCAGGGGGCTTAAATGAGCAGTTCTTC. Its protein product is CASSGAGGLNEQFF. The chain has TRBV5-1 and TRBJ2-1; 8 positions match TRBD1. Germline CDR1 SGHRS, CDR2 YFSETQ. This CDR3 is built from 14 residues. V dropped 4 bases and J dropped 7; count of bases not matched to a gene: 7.

This chain connects TRBV5-4 to TRBJ2-1; 7 bases map to TRBD2. V gave up 4 bases and J gave up 4 bases; unmatched junction bases: 11. Per the germline V gene, CDR1 is SGHNT and CDR2 is YYREEE (reference sequence). The CDR3 totals 16 residues. CDR3 loop: CASSLAGVAGYNEQFF. CDR3 nucleotides: TGTGCCAGCAGCCTTGCGGGGGTAGCGGGTTACAATGAGCAGTTCTTC.

The CDR3 DNA follows: TGTGCCAGCAGTGAATGGACAGGGGGAAATAGCAATCAGCCCCAGCATTTT. This gives the protein CASSEWTGGNSNQPQHF. The chain joins TRBV2 to TRBJ1-5; 10 positions agree with TRBD1. The trim removed 2 bases at V and 0 bases at J, leaving 4 bases unmatched. Germline CDR1 is SNHLY and CDR2 is FYNNEI. The CDR3 is 17 amino acids.

The J gene is TRBJ1-1, the V gene TRBV6-6; D perhaps matches TRBD1 (5 bases). The V end was cut by 5 bases, the J end by 11 bases, with 12 bases between. The CDR3 totals 11 residues. The V gene's germline CDR1 is MNHNY and CDR2 SVGAGI (reference sequence). The CDR3 region is CASSGRGQAFF. The CDR3 DNA is TGTGCCAGCAGTGGTAGGGGCCAGGCTTTCTTT.

V usage is TRBV7-2 and J usage is TRBJ2-1; TRBD1 matches at 11 bases. This CDR3 has 13 amino acids. Losses at the gene ends were 5 bases for V and 8 bases for J; bases not matched to a gene: 2. The germline gives CDR1 SGHTA, CDR2 FQGNSA. CDR3: CASSGQGADEQFF. CDR3 in DNA: TGTGCCAGCAGCGGACAGGGGGCAGATGAGCAGTTCTTC.

In regard to this clone: This CDR3 is also generated by other DNA sequences in the sample. The V call is TRBV5-6, the J call TRBJ2-1; 8 bases fit TRBD2. Germline lookup yields CDR1 SGHDT and CDR2 YYEEEE. Trimming removed 4 bases from V and 3 bases from J; junction bases left unmatched: 9. This CDR3 is built from 16 residues. The CDR3 is CASSLAGRAIYNEQFF. CDR3 DNA: TGTGCCAGCAGCCTGGCCGGGAGGGCCATCTACAATGAGCAGTTCTTC.

The CDR3 here is CASSLGYRAKYEQYF. As DNA, the CDR3 is TGTGCCAGCAGCTTGGGTTACAGGGCAAAGTACGAGCAGTACTTC. The rearrangement uses TRBV5-6 and TRBJ2-7; a possible D gene is TRBD1 (6 bases). CDR1 SGHDT and CDR2 YYEEEE come from the germline V gene. This CDR3 region has 15 residues. Deletions cut 0 bases from V and 4 bases from J, with 14 bases between.

V usage is TRBV30 and J usage is TRBJ1-2; 7 bases are shared with TRBD1. The CDR3 totals 16 residues. Trimming removed 0 bases from V and 4 bases from J; junction bases left unmatched: 11. From germline, CDR1 is GTSNPN and CDR2 SVGIG (reference sequence). The DNA for the CDR3 is TGTGCCTGGAGTGTGAGAGGGGGCATGGTGTTCTATGGCTACACCTTC. Translating gives CAWSVRGGMVFYGYTF. The whole variable domain, filled in from reference TRBV30 and TRBJ1-2, reads SQTIHQWPATLVQPVGSPLSLECTVEGTSNPNLYWYRQAAGRGLQLLFYSVGIGQISSEVPQNLSASRPQDRQFILSSKKLLLSDSGFYLCAWSVRGGMVFYGYTFGSGTRLTVV.

The chain uses TRBV9 and TRBJ2-7; TRBD2 matches at 8 bases. Germline V CDR1 and CDR2: SGDLS, YYNGEE. The CDR3 contains 16 residues. The V gene end was trimmed by 0 bases and the J gene end by 6 bases; junction bases not matched to a gene: 11. CDR3 nucleotide sequence: TGTGCCAGCAGCGTAGGGGAAACTAGCGGAATACGCGAGCAGTACTTC. Amino acid sequence: CASSVGETSGIREQYF.

This chain links TRBV13 with TRBJ2-1, with 12 bases fitting TRBD2. CDR3 size: 15 residues. In germline, CDR1 is PRHDT, CDR2 FYEKMQ (reference sequence). The V segment lost 6 bases and the J segment 4 bases; nucleotides outside the gene matches: 4. The CDR3 DNA follows: TGTGCCAGCAGTTCGACTAGCGGGAGTTACAATGAGCAGTTCTTC. Its protein is CASSSTSGSYNEQFF.

Notes on this clone: Other DNA sequences from this sample encode an identical CDR3 as well. V and J are TRBV7-8 and TRBJ2-7, with 9 bases aligning to TRBD1. The CDR3 consists of 13 residues. The trim removed 5 bases at V and 4 bases at J, leaving 3 bases unmatched. From germline, CDR1 is SGHVS and CDR2 FQNEAQ. The CDR3 DNA follows: TGTGCCAGCAGCCCCGACAGGGGGTACGAGCAGTACTTC. It is translated as CASSPDRGYEQYF.

This chain connects TRBV4-1 to TRBJ1-1; D might be TRBD1 (5 bases). The germline CDR1 and CDR2 sequences are MGHRA and YSYEKL. V lost 4 bases and J lost 5, with 14 bases in between. The CDR3 consists of 14 residues. CDR3: CASSLGHGGTEAFF. CDR3 bases: TGCGCCAGCAGCCTTGGACACGGGGGGACTGAAGCTTTCTTT.

The genes are TRBV19 and TRBJ2-1, with TRBD2 matching over 7 bases. Germline loops: CDR1 LNHDA, CDR2 SQIVND (reference sequence). V lost 8 bases to trimming and J lost 3 bases; unmatched junction nucleotides: 7. The CDR3 runs 14 residues. The CDR3 region has the DNA TGTGCCAGTTCAGGTGGGGGGGACTACAATGAGCAGTTCTTC. Translation gives CASSGGGDYNEQFF.

The V gene is TRBV7-2, the J gene TRBJ2-1; no firm D call. The germline gives CDR1 SGHTA, CDR2 FQGNSA. Trimming cost V 3 bases and J 2 bases, with 11 bases left between them. This CDR3 contains 15 residues. The DNA of the CDR3 is TGTGCCAGCAGCTTTCAAAGCGTGGCCTACAATGAGCAGTTCTTC. Translating it yields CASSFQSVAYNEQFF.

This chain uses TRBV7-9 with TRBJ2-1, with 7 bases identical to TRBD1. The CDR3 length is 14 residues. Losses at the gene ends were 4 bases for V and 8 bases for J; bases not matched to a gene: 8. CDR1 SEHNR and CDR2 FQNEAQ come from the germline V gene (reference sequence). DNA of the CDR3: TGTGCCAGCAGCTCCGGGACAGTTGAATATGAGCAGTTCTTC. Protein product: CASSSGTVEYEQFF.

The V and J genes are TRBV20-1 and TRBJ1-2; D remains ambiguous. The CDR3 runs to 11 residues. Germline lookup yields CDR1 DFQATT and CDR2 SNEGSKA (reference sequence). V lost 2 bases and J lost 4, with 5 bases in between. The CDR3 loop is CSARNSYGYTF. Here the CDR3 DNA reads TGCAGTGCTAGAAACAGCTATGGCTACACCTTC.